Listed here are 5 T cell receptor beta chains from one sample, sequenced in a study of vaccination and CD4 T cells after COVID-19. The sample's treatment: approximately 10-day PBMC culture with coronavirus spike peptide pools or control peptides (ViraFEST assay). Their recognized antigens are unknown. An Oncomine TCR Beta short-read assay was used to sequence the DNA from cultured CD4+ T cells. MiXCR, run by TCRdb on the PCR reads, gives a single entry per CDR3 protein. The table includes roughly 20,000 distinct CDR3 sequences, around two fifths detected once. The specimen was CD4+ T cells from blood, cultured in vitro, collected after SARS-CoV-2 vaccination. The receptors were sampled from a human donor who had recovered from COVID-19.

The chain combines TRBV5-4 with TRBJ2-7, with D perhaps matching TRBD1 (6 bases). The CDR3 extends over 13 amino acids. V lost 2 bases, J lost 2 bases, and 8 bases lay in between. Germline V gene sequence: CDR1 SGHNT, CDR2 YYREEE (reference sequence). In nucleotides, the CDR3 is TGTGCCAGCAGCTTATACAGGGCCTACGAGCAGTACTTC. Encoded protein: CASSLYRAYEQYF. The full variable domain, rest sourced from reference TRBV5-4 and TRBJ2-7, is ETGVTQSPTHLIKTRGQQVTLRCSSQSGHNTVSWYQQALGQGPQFIFQYYREEENGRGNFPPRFSGLQFPNYSSELNVNALELDDSALYLCASSLYRAYEQYFGPGTRLTVT.

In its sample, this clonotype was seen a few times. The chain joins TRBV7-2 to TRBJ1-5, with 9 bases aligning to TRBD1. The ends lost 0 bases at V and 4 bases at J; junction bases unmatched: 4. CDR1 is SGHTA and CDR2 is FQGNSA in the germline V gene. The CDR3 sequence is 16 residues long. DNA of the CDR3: TGTGCCAGCAGCTTAGCGGGACAGGGAACTAATCAGCCCCAGCATTTT. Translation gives CASSLAGQGTNQPQHF.

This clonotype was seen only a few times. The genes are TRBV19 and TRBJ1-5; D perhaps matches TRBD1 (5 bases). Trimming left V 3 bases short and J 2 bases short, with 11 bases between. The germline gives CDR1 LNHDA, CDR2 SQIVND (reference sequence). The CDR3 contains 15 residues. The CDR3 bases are TGTGCCAGTAGTATTCGGGGGTCCGGCAATCAGCCCCAGCATTTT. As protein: CASSIRGSGNQPQHF.

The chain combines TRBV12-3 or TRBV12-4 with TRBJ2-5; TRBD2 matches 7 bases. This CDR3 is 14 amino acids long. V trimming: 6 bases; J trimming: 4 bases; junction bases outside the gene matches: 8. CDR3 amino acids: CASSPRTRGETQYF. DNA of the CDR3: TGTGCCAGCAGCCCTCGGACTAGAGGAGAGACCCAGTACTTC.

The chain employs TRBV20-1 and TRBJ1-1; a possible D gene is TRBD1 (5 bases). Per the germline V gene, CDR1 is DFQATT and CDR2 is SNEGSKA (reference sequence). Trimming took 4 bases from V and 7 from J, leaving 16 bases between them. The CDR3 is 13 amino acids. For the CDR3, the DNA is TGCAGTGCTATGGCTAGGGGAAGTGGTGAAGCTTTCTTT. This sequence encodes CSAMARGSGEAFF.